This T cell receptor beta chain originates from a study of T cell responses to AZD1222 COVID-19 vaccine. There are 15 residues in the CDR3. V was cut by 2 bases and J by 4 bases, with 15 bases left in between. Germline assignment: CDR1 KGHSH and CDR2 LQKENI. Method: immunoSEQ multiplex PCR; TCRdb's copy keeps in-frame clones and lacks some. The sample has around 260,000 clones, 85% to 95% seen once. The chain is built from TRBV18 and TRBJ2-7; D not certain. This receptor was taken from an adult in good health. The sample in question was peripheral blood, obtained on day 0 of AZD1222 vaccination. CDR3 in DNA: TGTGCCAGCTCACCATCCTTGGCTCCTGGTTACGAGCAGTACTTC. It specifies CASSPSLAPGYEQYF.